A selection of T cell receptor beta chains follows, all from one sample in a study of Ad26.COV2.S vaccination and SARS-CoV-2 variants. Sequencing used immunoSEQ multiplex PCR; TCRdb keeps in-frame clones, though not all of them. Found here are hundreds of thousands of clones, about nine tenths of them singletons; the top ten hold more than 3%. Here the sequenced sample was peripheral blood, taken in a trial of Ad26.COV2.S vaccine versus placebo. The receptors were sampled from a person between 18 and 65 years old who received the Ad26.COV2.S COVID-19 vaccine or a placebo. The CDR3 runs from the conserved cysteine through the conserved F or W. Fields, in order: clone size, J gene, V gene, D gene, CDR3 DNA, CDR3 protein. The D gene is left open where the match is weak. Clone size is shown for a subset of rows, as once, few, many or a class of expanded clone.

clone_size: .; j_call: TRBJ2-5; v_call: TRBV9; d_call: TRBD2; cdr3_nt: TGTGCCAGCAGCGTAGCGGTAGCGGGGAACCAAGAGACCCAGTACTTC; cdr3_aa: CASSVAVAGNQETQYF
clone_size: once; j_call: TRBJ2-5; v_call: TRBV5-4; d_call: TRBD1; cdr3_nt: TGTGCCAGCAGCTTGGGGTGGGACAGCGAAGAGACCCAGTACTTC; cdr3_aa: CASSLGWDSEETQYF
clone_size: few; j_call: TRBJ1-2; v_call: TRBV9; d_call: .; cdr3_nt: TGTGCCAGCAGCGTTGACTTGAACTATGGCTACACCTTC; cdr3_aa: CASSVDLNYGYTF
clone_size: .; j_call: TRBJ1-2; v_call: TRBV6-5; d_call: .; cdr3_nt: TGTGCCAGCAGTTATTTCGGGGGGTCGGGTGGCTACACCTTC; cdr3_aa: CASSYFGGSGGYTF
clone_size: .; j_call: TRBJ2-3; v_call: TRBV4-3; d_call: .; cdr3_nt: TGCGCCAGCAGCCAAGGAACGGGGAGCACAGATACGCAGTATTTT; cdr3_aa: CASSQGTGSTDTQYF
clone_size: once; j_call: TRBJ1-5; v_call: TRBV7-2; d_call: TRBD1; cdr3_nt: TGTGCCAGCAGCTTAGTCGTAGGGGGCAGCAATCAGCCCCAGCATTTT; cdr3_aa: CASSLVVGGSNQPQHF
clone_size: .; j_call: TRBJ2-7; v_call: TRBV5-6; d_call: .; cdr3_nt: TGTGCCAGCAGCTTTACCGGGGTCAGGGACGAGCAGTACTTC; cdr3_aa: CASSFTGVRDEQYF
clone_size: .; j_call: TRBJ2-3; v_call: TRBV7-3; d_call: .; cdr3_nt: TGTGCCAGCAGCTTAATCGGCGTGGATACGCAGTATTTT; cdr3_aa: CASSLIGVDTQYF
clone_size: .; j_call: TRBJ2-2; v_call: TRBV6-6; d_call: TRBD1; cdr3_nt: TGTGCCAGCAGTTACCGACAGGGGAGAAACACCGGGGAGCTGTTTTTT; cdr3_aa: CASSYRQGRNTGELFF
clone_size: .; j_call: TRBJ2-5; v_call: TRBV7-2; d_call: TRBD2; cdr3_nt: TGTGCCAGCAGCCCCGGGACTAGCGGGCCATGGGAGACCCAGTACTTC; cdr3_aa: CASSPGTSGPWETQYF
clone_size: .; j_call: TRBJ1-1; v_call: TRBV29-1; d_call: .; cdr3_nt: TGCAGCGTTGGGTTGAGGACCAACACTGAAGCTTTCTTT; cdr3_aa: CSVGLRTNTEAFF
clone_size: .; j_call: TRBJ2-7; v_call: TRBV2; d_call: .; cdr3_nt: TGTGCCAGCAGTGAGTTGGAGACCCCGTGCTTC; cdr3_aa: CASSELETPCF
clone_size: .; j_call: TRBJ1-4; v_call: TRBV3-1/TRBV3-2; d_call: .; cdr3_nt: TGTGCCAGCAGCCAATGGGCGGGAGAAAAACTGTTTTTT; cdr3_aa: CASSQWAGEKLFF
clone_size: few; j_call: TRBJ1-5; v_call: TRBV6-6; d_call: .; cdr3_nt: TGTGCCAGCAGTTATTCAGAATATAGCAATCAGCCCCAGCATTTT; cdr3_aa: CASSYSEYSNQPQHF
clone_size: .; j_call: TRBJ2-7; v_call: TRBV27; d_call: TRBD1; cdr3_nt: TGTGCCAGCAGTTTGGGGACAGGGGTGTACGAGCAGTACTTC; cdr3_aa: CASSLGTGVYEQYF
clone_size: .; j_call: TRBJ2-1; v_call: TRBV4-1; d_call: .; cdr3_nt: TGCGCCAGCAGCCAAGATTACAGGGGAGGGTACTACAATGAGCAGTTCTTC; cdr3_aa: CASSQDYRGGYYNEQFF
clone_size: .; j_call: TRBJ2-1; v_call: TRBV2; d_call: TRBD2; cdr3_nt: TGTGCCAGCAGTGAGGCGGGGGTATCCTACAATGAGCAGTTCTTC; cdr3_aa: CASSEAGVSYNEQFF
clone_size: .; j_call: TRBJ2-3; v_call: TRBV10-3; d_call: .; cdr3_nt: TGTGCCATCAGTGAGTCCCAACAAAACCCAACGCAGTATTTT; cdr3_aa: CAISESQQNPTQYF
clone_size: .; j_call: TRBJ2-7; v_call: TRBV3-1/TRBV3-2; d_call: .; cdr3_nt: TGTGCCAGCAGCCCCCGCTCGGGGGCCGGTACCTACGAGCAGTACTTC; cdr3_aa: CASSPRSGAGTYEQYF
clone_size: .; j_call: TRBJ2-7; v_call: TRBV9; d_call: .; cdr3_nt: TGTGCCAGCAGCCCCCCCGGAGGTCTCTACGAGCAGTACTTC; cdr3_aa: CASSPPGGLYEQYF
clone_size: .; j_call: TRBJ1-6; v_call: TRBV10-3; d_call: .; cdr3_nt: TGTGCCATCAGTGATCCCCGGGCAAATTCACCCCTCCACTTT; cdr3_aa: CAISDPRANSPLHF
clone_size: .; j_call: TRBJ2-1; v_call: TRBV6-2/TRBV6-3; d_call: .; cdr3_nt: TGTGCCAGCAGTCCAGCAGGTACGGAGCAGTTCTTC; cdr3_aa: CASSPAGTEQFF
clone_size: .; j_call: TRBJ2-7; v_call: TRBV9; d_call: TRBD1; cdr3_nt: TGTGCCAGCACCCCAGGGGACAGGGCCTACGAGCAGTACTTC; cdr3_aa: CASTPGDRAYEQYF
clone_size: .; j_call: TRBJ2-1; v_call: TRBV4-1; d_call: TRBD2; cdr3_nt: TGCGCCAGCAGCCTCTTTAGCGGGAGCATTGGGAATGAGCAGTTCTTC; cdr3_aa: CASSLFSGSIGNEQFF
clone_size: .; j_call: TRBJ1-6; v_call: TRBV27; d_call: .; cdr3_nt: TGTGCCAGCAGTTACATCTTAAGCTCCTATAATTCACCCCTCCACTTT; cdr3_aa: CASSYILSSYNSPLHF
clone_size: .; j_call: TRBJ2-7; v_call: TRBV6-6; d_call: TRBD1; cdr3_nt: TGTGCCAGCAGTTACCGAGGGGACAGCACTACGAGGCAGTACTTC; cdr3_aa: CASSYRGDSTTRQYF
clone_size: .; j_call: TRBJ2-3; v_call: TRBV30; d_call: .; cdr3_nt: TGTGCCTGGAGTGTATCGGTCGGAACCACAGATACGCAGTATTTT; cdr3_aa: CAWSVSVGTTDTQYF
clone_size: .; j_call: TRBJ1-1; v_call: TRBV6-2/TRBV6-3; d_call: .; cdr3_nt: TGTGCCAGCAGTTATACCAACCCAGACAGGCTGAACACTGAAGCTTTCTTT; cdr3_aa: CASSYTNPDRLNTEAFF
clone_size: .; j_call: TRBJ2-5; v_call: TRBV13; d_call: TRBD2; cdr3_nt: TGTGCCAGCAGCGAACTAGCGGGGGGGCCGGCCCAAGAGACCCAGTACTTC; cdr3_aa: CASSELAGGPAQETQYF
clone_size: .; j_call: TRBJ2-3; v_call: TRBV11-3; d_call: .; cdr3_nt: TGTGCCAGCAGCCAAACCTTGGGCCCTAATTATGCAGATACGCAGTATTTT; cdr3_aa: CASSQTLGPNYADTQYF
clone_size: .; j_call: TRBJ1-6; v_call: TRBV12-5; d_call: TRBD1; cdr3_nt: TGTGCTAGTGGTTTGACAGGGGTTAATTCACCCCTCCACTTT; cdr3_aa: CASGLTGVNSPLHF
clone_size: .; j_call: TRBJ2-7; v_call: TRBV5-1; d_call: .; cdr3_nt: TGCGCCAGCAGCTTGGGTCGGGGGTACCCCTACGAGCAGTACTTC; cdr3_aa: CASSLGRGYPYEQYF
clone_size: .; j_call: TRBJ1-4; v_call: TRBV19; d_call: .; cdr3_nt: TGTGCCAGTAGCGCCGACAAGGGGCCTTATCGAAAACTGTTTTTT; cdr3_aa: CASSADKGPYRKLFF
clone_size: .; j_call: TRBJ2-7; v_call: TRBV5-6; d_call: .; cdr3_nt: TGTGCCAGCAGCTTGAAAGGGTACGAGCAGTACTTC; cdr3_aa: CASSLKGYEQYF
clone_size: .; j_call: TRBJ2-5; v_call: TRBV19; d_call: .; cdr3_nt: TGTGCCAGTAGTGGTCGGGAGACCCAGTACTTC; cdr3_aa: CASSGRETQYF
clone_size: few; j_call: TRBJ1-2; v_call: TRBV3-1/TRBV3-2; d_call: .; cdr3_nt: TGTGCCAGCAGCCAAGCTCTTGGCTACACCTTC; cdr3_aa: CASSQALGYTF
clone_size: .; j_call: TRBJ2-2; v_call: TRBV4-1; d_call: .; cdr3_nt: TGCGCCAGCAAGTCTATCCGGGGGAGTAACACCGGGGAGCTGTTTTTT; cdr3_aa: CASKSIRGSNTGELFF
clone_size: .; j_call: TRBJ2-7; v_call: TRBV7-2; d_call: .; cdr3_nt: TGTGCCAGCAGCGCCTCCTCCTACGAGCAGTACTTC; cdr3_aa: CASSASSYEQYF
clone_size: few; j_call: TRBJ1-5; v_call: TRBV5-6; d_call: .; cdr3_nt: TGTGCCAGCAGCTTGCGGGGTCGGGACAGCAATCAGCCCCAGCATTTT; cdr3_aa: CASSLRGRDSNQPQHF
clone_size: .; j_call: TRBJ2-1; v_call: TRBV6-1; d_call: TRBD2; cdr3_nt: TGTGCCAGCAGTGCCAGACTAGCGGGGGGGCCCAATGAGCAGTTCTTC; cdr3_aa: CASSARLAGGPNEQFF
clone_size: .; j_call: TRBJ1-3; v_call: TRBV3-1/TRBV3-2; d_call: .; cdr3_nt: TGTGCCAGCAGCCATGGGCGGATCTCTGGAAACACCATATATTTT; cdr3_aa: CASSHGRISGNTIYF
clone_size: .; j_call: TRBJ2-2; v_call: TRBV4-3; d_call: TRBD2; cdr3_nt: TGCGCCAGCAGCCACTCGGGGGGAGGGATTGCCGGGGAGCTGTTTTTT; cdr3_aa: CASSHSGGGIAGELFF
clone_size: .; j_call: TRBJ2-1; v_call: TRBV5-4; d_call: .; cdr3_nt: TGTGCCAGCACCTCGGCGGGACATGGATTCAATGAGCAGTTCTTC; cdr3_aa: CASTSAGHGFNEQFF
clone_size: .; j_call: TRBJ2-3; v_call: TRBV19; d_call: TRBD1; cdr3_nt: TGTGCCAGTAGTAGCCGCGTGACAGGGGCAGATACGCAGTATTTT; cdr3_aa: CASSSRVTGADTQYF
clone_size: .; j_call: TRBJ2-3; v_call: TRBV4-2; d_call: .; cdr3_nt: TGTGCCAGCAGCCAAGTACTAGACGATACGCAGTATTTT; cdr3_aa: CASSQVLDDTQYF
clone_size: few; j_call: TRBJ1-5; v_call: TRBV19; d_call: .; cdr3_nt: TGTGCCAGTAGTATAATGGGCGGGGGATCCCCTAGTCAGCCCCAGCATTTT; cdr3_aa: CASSIMGGGSPSQPQHF
clone_size: .; j_call: TRBJ2-3; v_call: TRBV18; d_call: .; cdr3_nt: TGTGCCAGCTCACCATTGGCCGACGCAGATACGCAGTATTTT; cdr3_aa: CASSPLADADTQYF
clone_size: .; j_call: TRBJ1-5; v_call: TRBV5-6; d_call: .; cdr3_nt: TGTGCCAGCAGCTTGTATATGACTGGGCGCAATCAGCCCCAGCATTTT; cdr3_aa: CASSLYMTGRNQPQHF
clone_size: .; j_call: TRBJ2-6; v_call: TRBV27; d_call: TRBD1; cdr3_nt: TGTGCCAGCAGCGTGGGACAGACCTCTGGGGCCAACGTCCTGACTTTC; cdr3_aa: CASSVGQTSGANVLTF
clone_size: once; j_call: TRBJ1-3; v_call: TRBV11-2; d_call: TRBD1; cdr3_nt: TGTGCCAGCAGCGCCCGACAGGGGACGGGTGGAAACACCATATATTTT; cdr3_aa: CASSARQGTGGNTIYF